This T cell receptor (beta chain) stems from a study of identical twins. Study-wide results and caveats: The analysis was cross-sectional rather than longitudinal within donors. Fewer insertions were carried by abundant cord blood beta clonotypes, but none was seen in memory repertoires.

Every one of the donors was a healthy Caucasian. The CDR3 is made up of 15 amino acids. Trimming removed 3 bases from V and 3 bases from J; junction bases left unmatched: 3. The germline V gene encodes CDR1 LNHNV and CDR2 YYDKDF (reference sequence). Turning to this clonotype: Its target is unknown.

TCRdb reanalysed the 5' RACE reads using MiXCR and keeps one entry per CDR3 protein. Counted here are roughly 630,000 distinct CDR3 sequences, roughly 7.1% occurring once; the ten biggest clones make up roughly 1.6%. A further study also used this sample, focusing on yellow fever vaccine responses in identical twins.

Sequencing input: PBMCs. The chain employs TRBV15 and TRBJ2-5, with TRBD2 identical over 11 bases. This TCR was sampled from a woman aged 18-29 years in good health. In DNA form, the CDR3 reads TGTGCCACCAGCAGGACTAGCGGGAAGGAAGAGACCCAGTACTTC. Translated, it gives CATSRTSGKEETQYF.